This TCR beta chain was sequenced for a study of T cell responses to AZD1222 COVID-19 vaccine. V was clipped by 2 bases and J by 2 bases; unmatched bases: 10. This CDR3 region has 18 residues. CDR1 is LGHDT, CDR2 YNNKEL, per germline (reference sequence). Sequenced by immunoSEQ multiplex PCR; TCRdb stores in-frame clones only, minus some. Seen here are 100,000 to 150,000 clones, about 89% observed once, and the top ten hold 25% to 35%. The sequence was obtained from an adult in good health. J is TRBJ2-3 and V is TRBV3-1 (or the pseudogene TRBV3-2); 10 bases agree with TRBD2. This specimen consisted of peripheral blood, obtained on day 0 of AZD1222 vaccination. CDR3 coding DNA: TGTGCCAGCAGCCAAAGTTTTTCTAGCGGGAGTACCACAGATACGCAGTATTTT. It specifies CASSQSFSSGSTTDTQYF.